The source of this T cell receptor (beta chain) is a study of blood T cell repertoires in COVID-19. In the study overall: Italy, Spain and the United States were the sources of the convalescent and acute COVID-19 samples. From T cells, B-cell-depleted T cells, or PBMCs came the material, which was cDNA or gDNA.

Study processing details: It was from reference gene primer amplification that nucleated cell counts were estimated. Sequencing used immunoSEQ multiplex PCR; TCRdb keeps in-frame clones, though not all of them. D and trimming were read from the DNA, whereas the V and J calls and clone size are those reported in that table. This sample yields around 270,000 clones, of which 80% to 85% are seen a single time; 4.2% belongs to the top ten. There are a few counts of this clone. Unmatched junction bases numbered 2, after V lost 7 bases and J lost 0 bases. The germline gives CDR1 WSHSY, CDR2 SAAADI. The CDR3 loop spans 14 amino acids.

The specimen was peripheral blood. The chain couples TRBV10-2 to TRBJ1-4; 7 bases map to TRBD1. The clonotype was recovered from a man aged 55 to 70 with acute or convalescent COVID-19. CDR3 in amino acids: CASKGAATNEKLFF. The CDR3 DNA reads TGCGCCAGCAAGGGGGCTGCAACTAATGAAAAACTGTTTTTT.